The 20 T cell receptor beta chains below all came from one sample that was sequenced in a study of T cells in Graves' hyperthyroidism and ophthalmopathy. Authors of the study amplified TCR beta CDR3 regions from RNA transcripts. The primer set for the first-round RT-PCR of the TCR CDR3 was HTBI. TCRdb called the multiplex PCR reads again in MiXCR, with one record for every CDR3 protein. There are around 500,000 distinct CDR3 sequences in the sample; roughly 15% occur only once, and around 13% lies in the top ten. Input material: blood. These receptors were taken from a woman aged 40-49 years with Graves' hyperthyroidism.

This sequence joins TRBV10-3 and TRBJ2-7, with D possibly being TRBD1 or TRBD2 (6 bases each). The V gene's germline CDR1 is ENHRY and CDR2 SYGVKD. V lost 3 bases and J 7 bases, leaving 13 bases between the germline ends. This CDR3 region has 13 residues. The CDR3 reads CAISDTQGGEQYF. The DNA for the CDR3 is TGTGCCATCAGTGATACACAGGGAGGTGAGCAGTACTTC.

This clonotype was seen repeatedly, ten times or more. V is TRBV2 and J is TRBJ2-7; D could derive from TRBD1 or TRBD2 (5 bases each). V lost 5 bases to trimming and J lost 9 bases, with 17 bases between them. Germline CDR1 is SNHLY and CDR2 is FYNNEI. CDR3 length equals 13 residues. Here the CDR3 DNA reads TGTGCCAGCAGTCCGCTCGGGACCCGGGGGCAGTACTTC. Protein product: CASSPLGTRGQYF. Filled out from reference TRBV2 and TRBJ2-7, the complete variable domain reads EPEVTQTPSHQVTQMGQEVILRCVPISNHLYFYWYRQILGQKVEFLVSFYNNEISEKSEIFDDQFSVERPDGSNFTLKIRSTKLEDSAMYFCASSPLGTRGQYFGPGTRLTVT.

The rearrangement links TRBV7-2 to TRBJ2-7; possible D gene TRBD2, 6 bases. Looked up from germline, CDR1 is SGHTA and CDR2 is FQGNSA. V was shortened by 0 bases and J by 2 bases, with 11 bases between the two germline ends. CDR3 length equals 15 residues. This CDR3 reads CASSLAPGRTYEQYF. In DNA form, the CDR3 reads TGTGCCAGCAGCTTAGCGCCAGGGAGGACCTACGAGCAGTACTTC.

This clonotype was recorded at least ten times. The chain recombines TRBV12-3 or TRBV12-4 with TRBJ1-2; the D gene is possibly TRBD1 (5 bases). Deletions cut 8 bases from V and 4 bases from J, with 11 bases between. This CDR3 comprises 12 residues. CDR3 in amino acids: CASSQDFYGYTF. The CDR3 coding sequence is TGTGCCAGCTCACAGGACTTCTATGGCTACACCTTC.

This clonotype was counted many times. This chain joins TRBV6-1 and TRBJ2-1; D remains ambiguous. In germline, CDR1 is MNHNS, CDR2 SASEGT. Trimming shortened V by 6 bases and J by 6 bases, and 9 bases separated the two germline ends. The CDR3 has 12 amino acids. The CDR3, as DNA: TGTGCCAGCAGAGCCCCGGGCAATGAGCAGTTCTTC. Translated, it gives CASRAPGNEQFF.

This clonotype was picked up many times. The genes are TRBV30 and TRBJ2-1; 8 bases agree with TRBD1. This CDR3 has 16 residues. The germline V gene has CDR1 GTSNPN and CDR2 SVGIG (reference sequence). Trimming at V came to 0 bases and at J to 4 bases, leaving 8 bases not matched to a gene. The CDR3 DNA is TGTGCCTGGAGTGTGACGGGGCAGGGGGCTTACAATGAGCAGTTCTTC. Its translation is CAWSVTGQGAYNEQFF. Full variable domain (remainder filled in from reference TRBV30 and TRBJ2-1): SQTIHQWPATLVQPVGSPLSLECTVEGTSNPNLYWYRQAAGRGLQLLFYSVGIGQISSEVPQNLSASRPQDRQFILSSKKLLLSDSGFYLCAWSVTGQGAYNEQFFGPGTRLTVL.

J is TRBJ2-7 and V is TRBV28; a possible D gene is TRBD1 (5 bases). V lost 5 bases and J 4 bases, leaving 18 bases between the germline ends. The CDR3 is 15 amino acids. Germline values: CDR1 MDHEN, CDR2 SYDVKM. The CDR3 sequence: CASSTRWGAGYEQYF. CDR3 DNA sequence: TGTGCCAGCAGTACGAGGTGGGGCGCCGGGTACGAGCAGTACTTC.

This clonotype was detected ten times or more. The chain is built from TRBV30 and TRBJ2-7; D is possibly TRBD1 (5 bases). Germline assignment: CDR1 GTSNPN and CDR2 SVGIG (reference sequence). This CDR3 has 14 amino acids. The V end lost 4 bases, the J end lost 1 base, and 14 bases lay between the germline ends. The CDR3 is CAWTGAPRSYEQYF. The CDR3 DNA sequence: TGTGCCTGGACTGGGGCCCCACGATCCTACGAGCAGTACTTC.

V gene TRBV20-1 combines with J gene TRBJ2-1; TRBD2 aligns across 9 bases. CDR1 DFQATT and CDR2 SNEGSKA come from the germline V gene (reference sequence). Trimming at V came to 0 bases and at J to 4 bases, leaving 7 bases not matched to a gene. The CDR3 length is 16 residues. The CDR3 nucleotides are TGCAGTGCTAGAGACCAAGGTAGCGGGAGTTACAATGAGCAGTTCTTC. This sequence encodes CSARDQGSGSYNEQFF.

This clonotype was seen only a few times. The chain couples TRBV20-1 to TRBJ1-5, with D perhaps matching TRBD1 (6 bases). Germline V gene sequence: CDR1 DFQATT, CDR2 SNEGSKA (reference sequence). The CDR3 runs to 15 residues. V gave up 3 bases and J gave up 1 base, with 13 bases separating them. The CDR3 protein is CSARGGTPSNQPQHF. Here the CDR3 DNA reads TGCAGTGCTAGGGGTGGGACACCCAGCAATCAGCCCCAGCATTTT.

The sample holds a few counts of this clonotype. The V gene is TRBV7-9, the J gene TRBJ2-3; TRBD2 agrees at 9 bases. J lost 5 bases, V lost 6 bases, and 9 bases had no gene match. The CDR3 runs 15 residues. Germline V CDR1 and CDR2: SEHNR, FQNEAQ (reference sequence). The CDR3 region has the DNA TGTGCCAGCAGTCAAACTAGCGGGTCTGTAGATACGCAGTATTTT. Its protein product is CASSQTSGSVDTQYF.

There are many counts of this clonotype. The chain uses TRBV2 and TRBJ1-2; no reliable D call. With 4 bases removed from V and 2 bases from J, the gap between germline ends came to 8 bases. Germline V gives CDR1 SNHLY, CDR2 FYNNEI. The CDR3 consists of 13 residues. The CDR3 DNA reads TGTGCCAGCAGTGGGCAAATAAACTATGGCTACACCTTC. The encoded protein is CASSGQINYGYTF.

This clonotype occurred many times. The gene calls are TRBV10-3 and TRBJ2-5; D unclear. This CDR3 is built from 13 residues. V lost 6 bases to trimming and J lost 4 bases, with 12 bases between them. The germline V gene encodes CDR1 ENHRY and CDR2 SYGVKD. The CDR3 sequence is CAIRSPSGETQYF. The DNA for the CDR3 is TGTGCCATCAGATCCCCTTCGGGAGAGACCCAGTACTTC.

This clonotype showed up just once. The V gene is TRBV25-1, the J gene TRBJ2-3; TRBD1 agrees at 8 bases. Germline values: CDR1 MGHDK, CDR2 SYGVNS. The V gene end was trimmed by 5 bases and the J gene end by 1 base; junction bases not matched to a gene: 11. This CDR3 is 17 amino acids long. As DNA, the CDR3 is TGTGCCAGCAGTTTCAGGGGGCTGCGATATGGCACAGATACGCAGTATTTT. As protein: CASSFRGLRYGTDTQYF.

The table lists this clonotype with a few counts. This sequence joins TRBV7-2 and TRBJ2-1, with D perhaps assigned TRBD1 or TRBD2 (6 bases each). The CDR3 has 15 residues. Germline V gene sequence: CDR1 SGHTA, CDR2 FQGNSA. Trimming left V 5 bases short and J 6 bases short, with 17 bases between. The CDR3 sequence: CASSPTGAGFNEQFF. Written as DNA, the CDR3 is TGTGCCAGCAGCCCCACGGGGGCAGGGTTCAATGAGCAGTTCTTC.

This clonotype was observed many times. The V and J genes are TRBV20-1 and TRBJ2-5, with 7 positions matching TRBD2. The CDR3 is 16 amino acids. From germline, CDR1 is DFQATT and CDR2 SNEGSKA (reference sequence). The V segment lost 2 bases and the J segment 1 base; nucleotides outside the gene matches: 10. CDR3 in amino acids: CSARKALAVLQETQYF. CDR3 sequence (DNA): TGCAGTGCTAGAAAGGCGCTAGCGGTCCTCCAAGAGACCCAGTACTTC.

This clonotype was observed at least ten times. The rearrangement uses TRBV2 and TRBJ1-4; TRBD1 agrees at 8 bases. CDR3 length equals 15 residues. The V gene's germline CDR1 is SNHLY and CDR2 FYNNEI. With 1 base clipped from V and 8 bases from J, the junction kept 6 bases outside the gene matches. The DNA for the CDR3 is TGTGCCAGCAGTGAAGGACAGGGGATACGGGAAAAACTGTTTTTT. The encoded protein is CASSEGQGIREKLFF.

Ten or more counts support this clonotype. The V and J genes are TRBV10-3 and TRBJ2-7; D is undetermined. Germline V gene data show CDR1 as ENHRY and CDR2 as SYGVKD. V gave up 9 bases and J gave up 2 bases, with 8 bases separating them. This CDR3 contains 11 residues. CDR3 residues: CAIGSAYEQYF. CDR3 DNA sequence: TGTGCCATAGGATCTGCCTACGAGCAGTACTTC.

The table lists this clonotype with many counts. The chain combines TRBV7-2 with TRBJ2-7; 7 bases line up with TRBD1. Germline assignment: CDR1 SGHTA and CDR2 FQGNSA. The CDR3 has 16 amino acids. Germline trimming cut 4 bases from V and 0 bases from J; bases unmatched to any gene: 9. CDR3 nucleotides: TGTGCCAGCAGCTGGCCCGACAGGGTCCTCTCCTACGAGCAGTACTTC. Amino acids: CASSWPDRVLSYEQYF.

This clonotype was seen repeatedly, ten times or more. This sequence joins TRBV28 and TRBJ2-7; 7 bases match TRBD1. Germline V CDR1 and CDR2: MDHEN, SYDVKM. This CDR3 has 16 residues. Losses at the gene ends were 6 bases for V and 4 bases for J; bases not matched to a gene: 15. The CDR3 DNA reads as TGTGCCAGCAGCCTCGACAGGGCAACTAATTCTTACGAGCAGTACTTC. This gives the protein CASSLDRATNSYEQYF.